This record concerns one T cell receptor (beta chain) sequence. Enrolment of Seattle patients took place during active infection, and they were followed longitudinally. This sample was included in a study of blood T cell repertoires in COVID-19. Looking at the study overall: Specimens from acute and convalescent COVID-19 originated in the United States, Italy and Spain. Nucleic acid was either cDNA or gDNA, and it came from T cells, B-cell-depleted T cells, or PBMCs.

Original processing methods: Estimated nucleated cell counts came from reference gene primer amplification. Assay used: immunoSEQ multiplex PCR; TCRdb lists only in-frame clones, some missing. D and trimming come from the DNA, and the V and J calls and clone size come from that table. This sample yields approximately 290,000 clones, of which over 75% are seen a single time; 0.85% to 1% belongs to the top ten. The CDR3 consists of 12 residues. Per germline, CDR1 SQVTM and CDR2 ANQGSEA. Trimming stripped 4 bases from V and 8 bases from J, with 12 bases between. The clonotype originates from a human donor with COVID-19, enrolled during active disease. The donor label of this sample is uncertain. The chain uses TRBV29-1 and TRBJ2-4; D perhaps matches TRBD1 (5 bases). What was sequenced was peripheral blood. The DNA for the CDR3 is TGCAGCGTTGGGGTGCCAGGGCACATTCAGTACTTC. This codes for CSVGVPGHIQYF. Drawing the rest from reference TRBV29-1 and TRBJ2-4, the complete variable domain is SAVISQKPSRDICQRGTSLTIQCQVDSQVTMMFWYRQQPGQSLTLIATANQGSEATYESGFVIDKFPISRPNLTFSTLTVSNMSPEDSSIYLCSVGVPGHIQYFGAGTRLSVL.